A single sample is the source of the 16 T cell receptor beta chains below, sequenced in a study of identical twins. TCRdb ran MiXCR on the 5' RACE reads and lists one entry per CDR3 protein. The table records around 960,000 distinct CDR3 sequences, over 9% of them present only once. These data were also filed under a second study, of yellow fever vaccine responses in identical twins.

Sequencing input: PBMCs. These receptor sequences come from a woman between 18 and 29 years old in good health.

The chain is built from TRBV11-2 and TRBJ2-1; TRBD2 might be the D (6 bases). This CDR3 spans 15 amino acids. V dropped 0 bases and J dropped 10 bases, with 16 bases sitting between them. CDR1 SGHAT and CDR2 FQNNGV come from the germline V gene. The CDR3 DNA reads TGTGCCAGCAGCTTAGACCCTAGCGACCTGTTAGAGCAGTTCTTC. Its protein product is CASSLDPSDLLEQFF.

The table lists this clonotype with many counts. This chain links TRBV4-2 with TRBJ1-2; perhaps TRBD1 as D (6 bases). Trimming removed 3 bases from V and 4 bases from J, with 18 bases in between. The CDR3 has 16 residues. Looked up from germline, CDR1 is LGHNA and CDR2 is YNFKEQ. DNA for the CDR3: TGTGCCAGCAGCCAGACCCTTCGGGGGCGCTTCTATGGCTACACCTTC. Residues: CASSQTLRGRFYGYTF.

Only a few counts were recorded for this clonotype. The chain employs TRBV28 and TRBJ2-1, with D possibly TRBD1 on 6 matching bases. The CDR3 consists of 16 residues. CDR1 and CDR2 (germline): MDHEN, SYDVKM. V was shortened by 3 bases and J by 3 bases, with 15 bases between the two germline ends. CDR3 coding DNA: TGTGCCAGCAGTTTCCGTTCGCACAGGGACTACAATGAGCAGTTCTTC. It is translated as CASSFRSHRDYNEQFF.

This clonotype has just a few counts. The genes are TRBV6-1 and TRBJ1-2, with 7 bases aligning to TRBD1. The J segment lost 7 bases and the V segment lost 5 bases, leaving 10 bases of the junction unmatched. The germline gives CDR1 MNHNS, CDR2 SASEGT. The CDR3 totals 14 residues. DNA of the CDR3: TGTGCCAGCAGTCAAGGACAGGAGAGGGGTGGCTACACCTTC. Its translation is CASSQGQERGGYTF.

In this sample, this clonotype turned up once. This chain joins TRBV5-4 and TRBJ1-2; 9 nucleotides agree with TRBD1. The germline CDR1 and CDR2 sequences are SGHNT and YYREEE (reference sequence). This CDR3 is 16 amino acids long. V was clipped by 0 bases and J by 7 bases; unmatched bases: 10. CDR3 in DNA: TGTGCCAGCAGCTTGGCGGGACAGGGAATCATCGGTGGCTACACCTTC. Its translation is CASSLAGQGIIGGYTF.

This clonotype was recorded at least ten times. The chain recombines TRBV29-1 with TRBJ2-1; D possibly matches TRBD1 or TRBD2 (5 bases each). The CDR3 is 14 amino acids. The germline gives CDR1 SQVTM, CDR2 ANQGSEA. Trimming left V 6 bases short and J 4 bases short, with 16 bases between. The DNA of the CDR3 is TGCAGCGTCGAACTCAGGGACCGGTACAATGAGCAGTTCTTC. Amino acids: CSVELRDRYNEQFF.

Ten or more counts support this clonotype. V gene TRBV4-2 combines with J gene TRBJ2-5, with D perhaps matching TRBD1 (6 bases). There are 15 residues in the CDR3. With 0 bases removed from V and 2 bases from J, the gap between germline ends came to 10 bases. CDR1 and CDR2 (germline): LGHNA, YNFKEQ. CDR3: CASSQDQGTQETQYF. The CDR3 DNA reads TGTGCCAGCAGCCAAGACCAGGGGACGCAAGAGACCCAGTACTTC.

This clonotype was observed a handful of times. V is TRBV28 and J is TRBJ2-7, with 9 bases fitting TRBD2. The CDR3 extends over 18 amino acids. With V trimmed by 5 bases and J by 8 bases, 22 bases remained unmatched. The germline V gene has CDR1 MDHEN and CDR2 SYDVKM. The CDR3 coding sequence is TGTGCCAGCAGTCCAAGACTAGCGGCCGGGCAAGCGGGTGTGAAGCAGTACTTC. This codes for CASSPRLAAGQAGVKQYF.

This clonotype was counted at least ten times. The chain recombines TRBV6-5 with TRBJ1-5; D might be TRBD1 (5 bases). V dropped 0 bases and J dropped 7 bases, with 7 bases sitting between them. In germline, CDR1 is MNHEY, CDR2 SVGAGI. This CDR3 is built from 13 residues. Here the CDR3 DNA reads TGTGCCAGCAGTTACTCTGCAGGGCAGCCCCAGCATTTT. It specifies CASSYSAGQPQHF.

Written as DNA, the CDR3 is TGCGCCAGCAGCCAACGGACAGGGGGCATGAACACTGAAGCTTTCTTT. Translated, it gives CASSQRTGGMNTEAFF. The J gene is TRBJ1-1, the V gene TRBV4-1; 11 bases are shared with TRBD1. The CDR3 totals 16 residues. V gave up 2 bases and J gave up 0 bases; unmatched junction bases: 2. Germline V lookup: CDR1 MGHRA, CDR2 YSYEKL.

The genes are TRBV2 and TRBJ2-5; TRBD1 agrees at 10 bases. Germline assignment: CDR1 SNHLY and CDR2 FYNNEI. This CDR3 has 14 residues. V was pared by 6 bases and J by 5 bases, with 6 bases of the junction left unmatched. CDR3 amino acids: CASRLTGGSETQYF. DNA of the CDR3: TGTGCCAGCAGGCTGACAGGGGGCAGTGAGACCCAGTACTTC. The variable domain in full, with the rest retrieved from reference TRBV2 and TRBJ2-5, is EPEVTQTPSHQVTQMGQEVILRCVPISNHLYFYWYRQILGQKVEFLVSFYNNEISEKSEIFDDQFSVERPDGSNFTLKIRSTKLEDSAMYFCASRLTGGSETQYFGPGTRLLVL.

V usage is TRBV12-3 or TRBV12-4 and J usage is TRBJ1-4; D is uncertain. The CDR3 totals 15 residues. The V end was cut by 3 bases, the J end by 0 bases, with 8 bases between. The CDR3 DNA is TGTGCCAGCAGTTTCGCCGGGGCAACTAATGAAAAACTGTTTTTT. This gives the protein CASSFAGATNEKLFF.

In its sample, this clonotype was seen a few times. This rearrangement joins TRBV20-1 to TRBJ2-2; 7 positions agree with TRBD1. The CDR3 totals 15 residues. CDR1 is DFQATT, CDR2 SNEGSKA, per germline (reference sequence). The V and J ends lost 0 bases and 4 bases, in that order; junction bases with no gene match: 5. The CDR3 DNA is TGCAGTGCTAGAGATCGACAGGGCCGCACCGGGGAGCTGTTTTTT. This encodes CSARDRQGRTGELFF.

There are many counts of this clonotype. The chain couples TRBV28 to TRBJ2-6; D gene ambiguous. The V gene lost 4 bases and the J gene lost 0 bases, with 4 bases spanning the gap. Germline assignment: CDR1 MDHEN and CDR2 SYDVKM. CDR3 length: 14 residues. Here the CDR3 reads CASSSHSGANVLTF. Here the CDR3 DNA reads TGTGCCAGCAGTTCCCACTCTGGGGCCAACGTCCTGACTTTC.

The chain joins TRBV5-1 to TRBJ2-2; 9 bases match TRBD1. The CDR3 is 14 residues long. The V gene end was trimmed by 5 bases and the J gene end by 5 bases; junction bases not matched to a gene: 4. Germline-derived CDR1 and CDR2 are SGHRS and YFSETQ. The CDR3, as DNA: TGCGCCAGCAGAGACAGGGGGACAACCGGGGAGCTGTTTTTT. As protein: CASRDRGTTGELFF.

Many counts were recorded for this clonotype. The rearrangement links TRBV10-1 to TRBJ2-1; D call uncertain. CDR3 size: 12 residues. V lost 3 bases to trimming and J lost 5 bases, with 5 bases between them. Germline CDR1 and CDR2: WNHNN and SYGVQD (reference sequence). In DNA, the CDR3 is TGCGCCAGCAGTGAATTTGACAATGAGCAGTTCTTC. It is translated as CASSEFDNEQFF.